The sequence of this T cell receptor (beta chain) was determined in a study of radiotherapy plus CTLA-4 blockade in lung cancer. As for the study in general: Objective responses arose in approximately 17% of patients, and approximately 30% experienced disease control.

The CDR3 has 15 residues. Germline V gene data show CDR1 as LNHDA and CDR2 as SQIVND (reference sequence). The ends were cut back, 0 bases at V and 2 bases at J, with 10 bases in the middle. Findings and caveats of the study: Early blood T cell clone dynamics reportedly forecast response best, with interferon-beta.

A note on this clone: Its cognate antigen is unknown.

Sequencing was performed with immunoSEQ multiplex PCR; in TCRdb, only in-frame clones are kept and a portion is missing. The sample shows about 49,000 clones, approximately 79% of them seen only once. Participants had chemo-refractory metastatic non-small-cell lung cancer and were treated with focal radiation plus ipilimumab CTLA-4 blockade. This clonotype originated in a human donor with non-small cell lung cancer who had stable disease on radiotherapy plus ipilimumab. Material: peripheral blood, obtained from a patient treated with radiotherapy plus ipilimumab. The rearrangement uses TRBV19 and TRBJ1-2; the D is unclear. The CDR3 protein is CASSIDPGRNYGYTF. CDR3 bases: TGTGCCAGTAGTATAGACCCGGGTCGGAACTATGGCTACACCTTC.